This is a list of T cell receptor beta chains from one sample in a study of cytomegalovirus exposure and HLA in healthy donors. Only in-frame clones appear in the TCRdb table, and some are missing; sequencing was by immunoSEQ multiplex PCR. The data hold around 75,000 clones, with around four fifths observed a single time. Sequencing was performed on PBMCs. The receptors originated from a man aged 25-40 years in good health and CMV-seronegative. Both conserved end residues are part of each CDR3. A D gene is named only where the DNA matches it firmly. The listing skips clone size in some rows; elsewhere it reads once, few, many or a size class.

v_gene,d_gene,abundance,j_gene,CDR3aa,CDR3nt
TRBV4-2,.,few,TRBJ1-2,CASSQGAHLGYTF,TGTGCCAGCAGCCAAGGGGCCCACTTGGGCTACACCTTC
TRBV28,.,.,TRBJ2-7,CASSLYSYEQYF,TGTGCCAGCAGTTTATATAGCTACGAGCAGTACTTC
TRBV6-5,TRBD2,.,TRBJ2-3,CATAPSGDFTDTQYF,TGTGCCACCGCCCCTAGCGGGGATTTCACAGATACGCAGTATTTT
TRBV28,.,.,TRBJ2-1,CASSLGGYNEQFF,TGTGCCAGCAGTCTGGGGGGATACAATGAGCAGTTCTTC
TRBV5-4,.,.,TRBJ1-2,CASSSPRQNQDYGYTF,TGTGCCAGCAGCTCGCCGCGGCAAAACCAAGACTATGGCTACACCTTC
TRBV5-1,.,.,TRBJ2-1,CASLDSYNEQFF,TGCGCCAGTTTGGACAGTTACAATGAGCAGTTCTTC
TRBV18,TRBD1,.,TRBJ1-2,CASSPPTGARDGYTF,TGTGCCAGCTCACCCCCCACAGGGGCAAGGGATGGCTACACCTTC
TRBV6-6,.,.,TRBJ1-5,CASRTQNQPQHF,TGTGCCAGCAGGACACAGAATCAGCCCCAGCATTTT
TRBV11-2,.,.,TRBJ1-5,CASSFHEGQQPQHF,TGTGCCAGCAGCTTCCATGAGGGACAACAGCCCCAGCATTTT
TRBV7-6,.,.,TRBJ2-6,CASSPVPQAGANVLTF,TGTGCCAGCAGCCCCGTACCCCAGGCTGGGGCCAACGTCCTGACTTTC
TRBV14,.,once,TRBJ2-5,CASSQDRTSRDQETQYF,TGTGCCAGCAGCCAAGATCGTACTAGCCGGGACCAAGAGACCCAGTACTTC
TRBV7-2,.,.,TRBJ1-5,CASSRDSNSNQPQHF,TGTGCCAGCAGCCGCGACAGCAATAGCAATCAGCCCCAGCATTTT
TRBV28,TRBD1,.,TRBJ1-2,CASRTTGTGGGYTF,TGTGCCAGCAGGACAACCGGGACAGGGGGCGGCTACACCTTC
TRBV15,TRBD2,.,TRBJ2-3,CATSRASGGIGADTQYF,TGTGCCACCAGCAGAGCTAGCGGGGGGATAGGCGCAGATACGCAGTATTTT
TRBV19,TRBD2,.,TRBJ2-2,CASSLTSGNTGELFF,TGTGCCAGTAGTCTAACTAGCGGGAACACCGGGGAGCTGTTTTTT
TRBV2,.,.,TRBJ1-6,CASSEKDKSSYNSPLHF,TGTGCCAGCAGTGAGAAGGACAAAAGCTCCTATAATTCACCCCTCCACTTT
TRBV5-1,.,.,TRBJ2-5,CASSLQQGGGETQYF,TGCGCCAGCAGCTTGCAACAGGGGGGGGGAGAGACCCAGTACTTC
TRBV5-6,TRBD1,.,TRBJ1-5,CASSLMGQFWTVSQPQHF,TGTGCCAGCAGCTTGATGGGACAGTTCTGGACAGTTTCCCAGCCCCAGCATTTT
TRBV30,.,few,TRBJ1-1,CAWSPPGDMNTEAFF,TGTGCCTGGAGCCCCCCCGGGGACATGAACACTGAAGCTTTCTTT
TRBV11-3,.,.,TRBJ1-2,CASSPMGGTPDSSIRTF,TGTGCCAGCAGCCCAATGGGGGGGACACCAGACTCATCGATAAGGACCTTC
TRBV7-9,.,.,TRBJ1-5,CASSRQESNQPQHF,TGTGCCAGCAGCCGACAGGAAAGCAATCAGCCCCAGCATTTT
TRBV5-1,.,.,TRBJ1-1,CASSLWGRKENTETFF,TGCGCCAGCAGCCTCTGGGGGCGTAAGGAGAACACTGAAACTTTCTTT
TRBV4-3,TRBD2,.,TRBJ2-3,CASSQQPLTSGSRDTQYF,TGCGCCAGCAGCCAACAACCCCTGACTAGCGGGAGTCGAGATACGCAGTATTTT
TRBV2,.,.,TRBJ2-7,CASTPAESYEQYF,TGTGCCAGCACACCCGCGGAGTCCTACGAGCAGTACTTC
TRBV28,TRBD1,.,TRBJ1-5,CASRTGGDGYQPQHF,TGTGCCAGCCGGACAGGGGGCGACGGATATCAGCCCCAGCATTTT
TRBV11-3,.,few,TRBJ2-2,CASSLEGELFF,TGTGCCAGCAGCCTCGAGGGGGAGCTGTTTTTT
TRBV7-2,.,once,TRBJ2-1,CASSLLGNNEQFF,TGTGCCAGCAGCTTACTAGGTAACAATGAGCAGTTCTTC
TRBV4-1,.,.,TRBJ2-2,CASSQERDSYTGELFF,TGCGCCAGCAGCCAAGAGCGGGACTCTTACACCGGGGAGCTGTTTTTT
TRBV19,TRBD2,.,TRBJ2-3,CASTMVSGGTDTQYF,TGTGCCAGTACGATGGTTAGCGGGGGCACAGATACGCAGTATTTT
TRBV19,.,once,TRBJ1-5,CASSAQYLTPSNQPQHF,TGTGCCAGTAGTGCTCAATATTTGACACCCAGCAATCAGCCCCAGCATTTT
TRBV19,.,.,TRBJ2-2,CASTRPGGHSGELFF,TGTGCCAGTACTAGACCGGGCGGACATTCCGGGGAGCTGTTTTTT
TRBV29-1,TRBD1,.,TRBJ2-3,CSAGQSADTQYF,TGCAGCGCGGGACAGTCGGCAGATACGCAGTATTTT
TRBV11-3,.,once,TRBJ2-5,CASSLGLRPQETQYF,TGTGCCAGCAGCTTAGGTCTCAGGCCCCAAGAGACCCAGTACTTC
TRBV7-2,.,few,TRBJ2-2,CASSLSRLPGTGELFF,TGTGCCAGCAGCTTATCTAGACTACCCGGCACCGGGGAGCTGTTTTTT
TRBV10-3,.,.,TRBJ1-2,CATEDPGTNKDYGYTF,TGTGCCACGGAGGACCCCGGGACTAATAAGGACTATGGCTACACCTTC
TRBV7-2,TRBD2,.,TRBJ2-1,CASSLAGVSYNEQFF,TGTGCCAGCAGCCTAGCGGGAGTATCCTACAATGAGCAGTTCTTC
TRBV29-1,.,.,TRBJ2-2,CSVEEGTGGELFF,TGCAGCGTTGAGGAGGGCACGGGCGGGGAGCTGTTTTTT
TRBV6-1,.,.,TRBJ2-1,CASRQYNEQFF,TGTGCCAGCAGACAATACAATGAGCAGTTCTTC
TRBV9,.,.,TRBJ1-2,CASTTTGHRNYGYTF,TGTGCCAGCACCACGACAGGACACCGTAACTATGGCTACACCTTC
TRBV7-6,TRBD2,.,TRBJ2-7,CASSSSLAGGQEQYF,TGTGCCAGCAGCTCATCACTAGCGGGGGGGCAAGAGCAGTACTTC